The 32 T cell receptor beta chains below come from one sample, sequenced in a study of T cell responses to AZD1222 COVID-19 vaccine. The data were produced by immunoSEQ multiplex PCR, yet TCRdb's version contains in-frame clones alone and is incomplete. The table shows 120,000 to 150,000 clones, with approximately 90% occurring only once. The sample was peripheral blood, taken on day 0 of AZD1222 vaccination. Receptors originate from an adult in good health.

In this sample, this clone turned up a few times. V and J are TRBV19 and TRBJ1-1; D is ambiguous. Germline V gene sequence: CDR1 LNHDA, CDR2 SQIVND (reference sequence). V was shortened by 1 base and J by 1 base, with 7 bases between the two germline ends. CDR3 length equals 14 residues. CDR3: CASSIAGRNTEAFF. CDR3 DNA sequence: TGTGCCAGTAGTATAGCAGGAAGGAACACTGAAGCTTTCTTT.

This clone was counted only a few times. The rearrangement uses TRBV15 and TRBJ2-6; 10 nucleotides line up with TRBD1. Germline lookup yields CDR1 LNHNV and CDR2 YYDKDF (reference sequence). Germline trimming cut 1 base from V and 4 bases from J; bases unmatched to any gene: 7. CDR3 length: 18 residues. CDR3 amino acids: CATSRATGTGAGANVLTF. Written as DNA, the CDR3 is TGTGCCACCAGCAGAGCGACCGGGACAGGGGCCGGGGCCAACGTCCTGACTTTC.

This clone rates as large. The rearrangement uses TRBV28 and TRBJ1-2; the match to TRBD1 covers 9 bases. The CDR3 sequence is 14 residues long. Germline-derived CDR1 and CDR2 are MDHEN and SYDVKM. The V and J ends lost 3 bases and 4 bases, in that order; junction bases with no gene match: 3. The CDR3 reads CASSFSDRGYGYTF. Here the CDR3 DNA reads TGTGCCAGCAGTTTTTCGGACAGGGGCTATGGCTACACCTTC.

The genes are TRBV5-1 and TRBJ1-1, with TRBD1 matching over 7 bases. The CDR3 contains 17 residues. V lost 2 bases and J lost 1; bases outside the gene matches: 11. Looked up from germline, CDR1 is SGHRS and CDR2 is YFSETQ. In nucleotides, the CDR3 is TGCGCCAGCAGCTTAGCTAGGGACAGCCGGGCGAACACTGAAGCTTTCTTT. This codes for CASSLARDSRANTEAFF.

The V gene is TRBV3-1 (or the pseudogene TRBV3-2), the J gene TRBJ2-2; D is possibly TRBD1 (5 bases). The CDR3 covers 16 residues. V was cut by 7 bases and J by 0 bases, with 15 bases left in between. Germline assignment: CDR1 LGHDT and CDR2 YNNKEL (reference sequence). In DNA, the CDR3 is TGTGCCAGCACCCCAATAGGGGTCGCGAACACCGGGGAGCTGTTTTTT. Translated: CASTPIGVANTGELFF.

CDR3: CASSLALAGTDTQYF. In DNA, the CDR3 is TGTGCCAGCAGCTTGGCCCTAGCGGGGACAGATACGCAGTATTTT. The V call is TRBV5-6, the J call TRBJ2-3, with 9 nucleotides matching TRBD2. Losses at the gene ends were 0 bases for V and 3 bases for J; bases not matched to a gene: 2. Germline values: CDR1 SGHDT, CDR2 YYEEEE. The CDR3 sequence is 15 residues long.

The genes are TRBV2 and TRBJ2-5, with D perhaps matching TRBD1 or TRBD2 (5 bases each). The CDR3 consists of 13 residues. The V end lost 6 bases, the J end lost 2 bases, and 10 bases lay between the germline ends. The germline CDR1 and CDR2 sequences are SNHLY and FYNNEI. CDR3 nucleotide sequence: TGTGCCAGCAGGCCGGGACCACAAGAGACCCAGTACTTC. Protein: CASRPGPQETQYF.

This clone was counted a single time. This sequence joins TRBV28 and TRBJ1-3, with a possible D match to TRBD1 (6 bases). The CDR3 totals 14 residues. The V end was cut by 7 bases, the J end by 0 bases, with 10 bases between. CDR1 and CDR2 (germline): MDHEN, SYDVKM. The CDR3 bases are TGTGCCAGCACCATAGGGGGCTCTGGAAACACCATATATTTT. Translation: CASTIGGSGNTIYF.

This chain connects TRBV18 to TRBJ2-5; 9 positions agree with TRBD1. The CDR3 covers 16 residues. Germline V gives CDR1 KGHSH, CDR2 LQKENI. The V segment lost 3 bases and the J segment 0 bases; nucleotides outside the gene matches: 5. CDR3 loop: CASSPQTGGDQETQYF. The CDR3 nucleotides read TGTGCCAGCTCACCGCAGACAGGGGGTGACCAAGAGACCCAGTACTTC.

The chain recombines TRBV6-4 with TRBJ1-5; TRBD1 might be the D (5 bases). CDR3 length: 14 amino acids. Trimming took off 2 bases at V and 5 bases at J, with 10 bases between the two ends. Germline loops: CDR1 MRHNA, CDR2 SNTAGT. CDR3 bases: TGTGCCAGCAGTGACCAGCAGGGCGATCAGCCCCAGCATTTT. Its translation: CASSDQQGDQPQHF.

The genes are TRBV6-2 or TRBV6-3 and TRBJ1-1, with D maybe TRBD1 (5 bases). Looked up from germline, CDR1 is MNHEY and CDR2 is SVGEGT. Deletions cut 4 bases from V and 2 bases from J, with 11 bases between. The CDR3 runs 14 residues. The CDR3, as DNA: TGTGCCAGCAGTTTTTCAGGGTTTAACACTGAAGCTTTCTTT. It is translated as CASSFSGFNTEAFF.

The chain uses TRBV6-6 and TRBJ1-5; no reliable D call. V shed 2 bases and J shed 2 bases, with 13 bases lying between them. The germline CDR1 and CDR2 sequences are MNHNY and SVGAGI (reference sequence). The CDR3 has 16 residues. The CDR3 sequence is CASSYAIDQGNQPQHF. In DNA, the CDR3 is TGTGCCAGCAGTTACGCAATTGACCAGGGCAATCAGCCCCAGCATTTT.

The chain uses TRBV5-1 and TRBJ2-1, with 8 nucleotides matching TRBD2. The trim removed 4 bases at V and 5 bases at J, leaving 8 bases unmatched. Germline loops: CDR1 SGHRS, CDR2 YFSETQ. CDR3 length equals 15 residues. The CDR3: CASSPEAGAHNEQFF. DNA of the CDR3: TGCGCCAGCAGCCCAGAAGCGGGAGCCCACAATGAGCAGTTCTTC.

Details on this clone: One end of the junction varies from germline; a read error may be responsible. The rearrangement uses TRBV11-3 and TRBJ2-1; TRBD2 agrees at 11 bases. CDR1 is SGHNT, CDR2 YENEEA, per germline. This CDR3 region has 15 residues. The CDR3 coding sequence is TGTGCCAGCAGTTTAGCGGGAGGGCCTTACAATGAGCAGTTCTTC. Its protein product is CASSLAGGPYNEQFF. Full variable domain (remainder filled in from reference TRBV11-3 and TRBJ2-1): EAGVVQSPRYKIIEKKQPVAFWCNPISGHNTLYWYLQNLGQGPELLIRYENEEAVDDSQLPKDRFSAERLKGVDSTLKIQPAELGDSAVYLCASSLAGGPYNEQFFGPGTRLTVL.

Only one count was recorded for this clone. The genes are TRBV3-1 (or the pseudogene TRBV3-2) and TRBJ2-1; the match to TRBD1 covers 8 bases. The CDR3 loop spans 15 amino acids. The J segment lost 6 bases and the V segment lost 3 bases, leaving 7 bases of the junction unmatched. Germline assignment: CDR1 LGHDT and CDR2 YNNKEL (reference sequence). Written as DNA, the CDR3 is TGTGCCAGCAGCCACTTGACAGGGGTGTCCAATGAGCAGTTCTTC. Its protein is CASSHLTGVSNEQFF.

The CDR3 DNA follows: TGTGCCAGCAGCTTAGGGACAGGGAGCACCGGGGAGCTGTTTTTT. This sequence encodes CASSLGTGSTGELFF. This chain joins TRBV7-7 and TRBJ2-2; 8 nucleotides align to TRBD1. The CDR3 runs 15 residues. With 1 base clipped from V and 4 bases from J, the junction kept 2 bases outside the gene matches. Germline lookup yields CDR1 SSHAT and CDR2 FNYEAQ (reference sequence).

The chain has TRBV27 and TRBJ1-3; D is unclear. The CDR3 runs to 16 residues. Germline CDR1 MNHEY, CDR2 SMNVEV (reference sequence). V lost 2 bases and J 0 bases, leaving 11 bases between the germline ends. CDR3 in amino acids: CASSLGPPGSGNTIYF. For the CDR3, the DNA is TGTGCCAGCAGTTTAGGCCCCCCGGGCTCTGGAAACACCATATATTTT.

V is TRBV28 and J is TRBJ2-3; 8 nucleotides line up with TRBD2. The CDR3 has 14 amino acids. The J segment lost 3 bases and the V segment lost 5 bases, leaving 4 bases of the junction unmatched. Germline assignment: CDR1 MDHEN and CDR2 SYDVKM. The CDR3 protein is CASSPPGGTDTQYF. The CDR3 nucleotides read TGTGCCAGCAGTCCACCGGGGGGGACAGATACGCAGTATTTT.

The gene calls are TRBV5-4 and TRBJ1-6, with a tentative D call TRBD1 (5 bases). The V gene lost 0 bases and the J gene lost 9 bases, with 19 bases spanning the gap. The CDR3 extends over 17 amino acids. Germline lookup yields CDR1 SGHNT and CDR2 YYREEE (reference sequence). Here the CDR3 reads CASSLEGPGGLGSPLHF. The CDR3 DNA follows: TGTGCCAGCAGCTTGGAGGGGCCTGGAGGATTGGGTTCACCCCTCCACTTT.

This clone was seen more than once but under ten times. The chain links TRBV11-2 to TRBJ1-1; perhaps TRBD1 as D (6 bases). Germline V gives CDR1 SGHAT, CDR2 FQNNGV. There are 14 residues in the CDR3. Trimming left V 4 bases short and J 6 bases short, with 15 bases between. CDR3 in DNA: TGTGCCAGCAGCTGGCAGGGGCGCTTGGCTGAAGCTTTCTTT. It specifies CASSWQGRLAEAFF.

CDR3 sequence reads: CASSLDGAGVVFF. The CDR3 nucleotides are TGTGCCAGCAGCTTAGATGGGGCGGGAGTCGTGTTCTTC. The V call is TRBV11-2, the J call TRBJ2-1; 7 bases align to TRBD2. Trimming cost V 0 bases and J 15 bases; bases outside gene matches: 8. This CDR3 contains 13 residues. Germline-derived CDR1 and CDR2 are SGHAT and FQNNGV. Full variable domain (missing parts from reference TRBV11-2 and TRBJ2-1): EAGVAQSPRYKIIEKRQSVAFWCNPISGHATLYWYQQILGQGPKLLIQFQNNGVVDDSQLPKDRFSAERLKGVDSTLKIQPAKLEDSAVYLCASSLDGAGVVFFGPGTRLTVL.

This chain links TRBV30 with TRBJ2-1; D possibly corresponds to TRBD2 (5 bases). The germline V gene encodes CDR1 GTSNPN and CDR2 SVGIG (reference sequence). Trimming took off 4 bases at V and 0 bases at J, with 13 bases between the two ends. The CDR3 runs to 15 residues. CDR3 sequence (DNA): TGTGCCTGGAACCCGGTGGGGAGCTCCTACAATGAGCAGTTCTTC. This encodes CAWNPVGSSYNEQFF.

CDR3: CASSLYFSLGREGGNTIYF. The CDR3 DNA sequence: TGTGCCAGCAGCTTGTACTTCTCCCTCGGGCGGGAGGGAGGAAACACCATATATTTT. V gene TRBV5-8 combines with J gene TRBJ1-3; D is uncertain. Germline values: CDR1 SGHTS, CDR2 YDEGEE. V was pared by 1 base and J by 4 bases, with 24 bases between. This CDR3 comprises 19 residues.

The chain is built from TRBV18 and TRBJ2-2; D is unclear. This CDR3 comprises 14 residues. The V end was cut by 1 base, the J end by 5 bases, with 8 bases between. Germline-derived CDR1 and CDR2 are KGHSH and LQKENI. The CDR3 coding sequence is TGTGCCAGCTCACCACGGGTACGAACCGGGGAGCTGTTTTTT. It encodes CASSPRVRTGELFF.

V and J are TRBV7-3 and TRBJ2-1, with 13 bases identical to TRBD2. Germline V gene data show CDR1 as SGHTA and CDR2 as FQGTGA. Trimming removed 4 bases from V and 9 bases from J; junction bases left unmatched: 3. The CDR3 loop spans 14 amino acids. The CDR3 loop is CASSSTSGGAEQFF. The CDR3 nucleotides read TGTGCCAGCAGCTCCACTAGCGGGGGGGCTGAGCAGTTCTTC.

The chain carries TRBV5-1 and TRBJ1-1; D not certain. The CDR3 is 15 amino acids. Trimming took off 4 bases at V and 0 bases at J, with 13 bases between the two ends. Germline loops: CDR1 SGHRS, CDR2 YFSETQ. In DNA, the CDR3 is TGCGCCAGCAGCGCCGCAGCGTATGTGAACACTGAAGCTTTCTTT. Its protein product is CASSAAAYVNTEAFF. Complete variable domain (other parts from reference TRBV5-1 and TRBJ1-1): KAGVTQTPRYLIKTRGQQVTLSCSPISGHRSVSWYQQTPGQGLQFLFEYFSETQRNKGNFPGRFSGRQFSNSRSEMNVSTLELGDSALYLCASSAAAYVNTEAFFGQGTRLTVV.

A remark on this clone: The junction and the germline gene differ at one end; a read error may be behind it. V gene TRBV2 combines with J gene TRBJ2-7; 13 nucleotides match TRBD2. This CDR3 is built from 11 residues. CDR1 is SNHLY, CDR2 FYNNEI, per germline. The DNA for the CDR3 is TGTGCCAGCAGCCCCGGGACTAGCGGGACGTTC. It yields the protein CASSPGTSGTF.

V and J are TRBV30 and TRBJ1-2; D not resolved. Germline CDR1 reads GTSNPN; CDR2 reads SVGIG (reference sequence). Trimming stripped 4 bases from V and 6 bases from J, with 15 bases between. There are 13 residues in the CDR3. The CDR3 nucleotides are TGTGCCTGGACCCGGACCAACCCGAATGGCTACACCTTC. Translating gives CAWTRTNPNGYTF.

This chain connects TRBV6-1 to TRBJ1-2; 11 positions match TRBD1. Trimming cost V 4 bases and J 4 bases; bases outside gene matches: 8. This CDR3 is built from 16 residues. Germline loops: CDR1 MNHNS, CDR2 SASEGT. CDR3 nucleotides: TGTGCCAGCAGTGCTTGGACAGGGGGCACGGGCTATGGCTACACCTTC. Translated, it gives CASSAWTGGTGYGYTF.

V gene TRBV4-1 combines with J gene TRBJ2-3; a possible D gene is TRBD1 (6 bases). The CDR3 runs 14 residues. The V end lost 0 bases, the J end lost 6 bases, and 10 bases lay between the germline ends. Germline V lookup: CDR1 MGHRA, CDR2 YSYEKL. The CDR3, as DNA: TGCGCCAGCAGCCAAGAAGAGAGGGGGGATACGCAGTATTTT. Translated: CASSQEERGDTQYF.

The chain couples TRBV9 to TRBJ2-1, with 9 bases fitting TRBD1. V gave up 4 bases and J gave up 2 bases; unmatched junction bases: 4. Germline CDR1 and CDR2: SGDLS and YYNGEE. This CDR3 has 15 residues. CDR3 nucleotides: TGTGCCAGCAGCTTCGGACAGGGGACCTACAATGAGCAGTTCTTC. Protein: CASSFGQGTYNEQFF.

This rearrangement joins TRBV27 to TRBJ1-5; TRBD1 matches at 8 bases. This CDR3 region has 13 residues. Germline CDR1 and CDR2: MNHEY and SMNVEV (reference sequence). V gave up 6 bases and J gave up 5 bases; unmatched junction bases: 3. In DNA form, the CDR3 reads TGTGCCAGCAGACCGGACAGGGATCAGCCCCAGCATTTT. This gives the protein CASRPDRDQPQHF.